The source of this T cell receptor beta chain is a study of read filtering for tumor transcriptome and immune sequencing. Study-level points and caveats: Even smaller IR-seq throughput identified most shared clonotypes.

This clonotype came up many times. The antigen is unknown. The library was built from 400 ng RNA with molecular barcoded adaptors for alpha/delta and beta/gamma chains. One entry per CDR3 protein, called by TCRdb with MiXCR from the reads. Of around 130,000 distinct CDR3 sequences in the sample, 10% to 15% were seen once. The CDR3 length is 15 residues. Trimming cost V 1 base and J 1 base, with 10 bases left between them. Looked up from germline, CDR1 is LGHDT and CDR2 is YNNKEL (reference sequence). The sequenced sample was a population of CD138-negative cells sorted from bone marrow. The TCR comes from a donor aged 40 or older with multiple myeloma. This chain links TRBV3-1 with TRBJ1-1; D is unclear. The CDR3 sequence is CASSQGWTPNTEAFF. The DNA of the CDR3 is TGTGCCAGCAGCCAAGGATGGACCCCGAACACTGAAGCTTTCTTT.